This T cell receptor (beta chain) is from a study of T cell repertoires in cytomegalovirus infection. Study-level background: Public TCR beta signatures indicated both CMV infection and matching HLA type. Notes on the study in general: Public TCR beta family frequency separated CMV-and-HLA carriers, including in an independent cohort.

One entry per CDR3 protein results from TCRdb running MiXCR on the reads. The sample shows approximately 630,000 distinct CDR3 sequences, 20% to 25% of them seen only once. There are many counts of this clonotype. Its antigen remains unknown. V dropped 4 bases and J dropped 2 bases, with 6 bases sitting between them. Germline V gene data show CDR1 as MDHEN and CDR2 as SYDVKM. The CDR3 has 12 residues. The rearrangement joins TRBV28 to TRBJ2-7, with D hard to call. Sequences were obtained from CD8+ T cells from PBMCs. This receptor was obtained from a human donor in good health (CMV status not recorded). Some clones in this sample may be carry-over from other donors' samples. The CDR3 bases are TGTGCCAGCAGTTCCGACCCCTACGAGCAGTACGTC. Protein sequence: CASSSDPYEQYV.